Listed here are 27 T cell receptor beta chains from one sample, sequenced in a study of blood T cells in healthy people across ages. For the second PCR, which ran for roughly 6 to 12 cycles, a sample-barcoded 5' primer and a J-beta primer mix were used. One entry per CDR3 protein results from TCRdb running MiXCR on the 5' RACE reads. The profile shows 1.8 million or so distinct CDR3 sequences, around 40% of them singletons. Sequenced material: blood. The origin of the receptors is a human donor in good health.

This clonotype turned up a few times. This chain connects TRBV5-1 to TRBJ2-4; 7 bases are a match to TRBD1. The assigned J gene may be wrong: the sequence end matches TRBJ2-7 better. The CDR3 sequence is 14 residues long. CDR1 is SGHRS and CDR2 is YFSETQ in the germline V gene. The CDR3 DNA sequence: TGCGCCAGCAGCTTTGGGACAGAAAGATACGAGCAGTACTTC. It specifies CASSFGTERYEQYF.

The chain links TRBV12-3 or TRBV12-4 to TRBJ2-5; TRBD1 is a possible D gene (6 bases). CDR3 length equals 15 residues. Trimming took off 6 bases at V and 5 bases at J, with 19 bases between the two ends. CDR3 region: CASSPSRGPGETQYF. DNA of the CDR3: TGTGCCAGCAGCCCCAGCAGGGGACCTGGGGAGACCCAGTACTTC.

The chain has TRBV10-3 and TRBJ1-2; TRBD1 aligns across 7 bases. With V trimmed by 6 bases and J by 4 bases, 11 bases remained unmatched. The CDR3 covers 15 residues. Germline V lookup: CDR1 ENHRY, CDR2 SYGVKD. This chain's CDR3 is CAIRPKDRPTYGYTF. CDR3 in DNA: TGTGCCATCAGACCCAAGGACAGGCCCACCTATGGCTACACCTTC.

The sample holds one count of this clonotype. One junction end does not reproduce the germline sequence, and a read error may be involved. This chain joins TRBV6-6 and TRBJ2-3, with D possibly called TRBD1 or TRBD2 (7 bases each). The CDR3 spans 15 residues. Germline V gene data show CDR1 as MNHNY and CDR2 as SVGAGI (reference sequence). CDR3 sequence reads: CVSSYPGGGTDTQYF. Here the CDR3 DNA reads TGTGTCAGCAGTTACCCAGGGGGGGGGACAGATACGCAGTATTTT.

The V call is TRBV7-2, the J call TRBJ1-5; D may be TRBD1 (6 bases). The V gene lost 1 base and the J gene lost 8 bases, with 15 bases spanning the gap. Looked up from germline, CDR1 is SGHTA and CDR2 is FQGNSA. The length of the CDR3 is 15 residues. Here the CDR3 reads CASSLVTGGPEPQHF. The CDR3 DNA follows: TGTGCCAGCAGCTTAGTGACAGGCGGGCCGGAGCCCCAGCATTTT.

This clonotype turned up a few times. The chain carries TRBV10-3 and TRBJ1-2; 12 nucleotides line up with TRBD1. V gave up 3 bases and J gave up 6 bases; unmatched junction bases: 2. Germline CDR1 and CDR2: ENHRY and SYGVKD. This CDR3 comprises 14 residues. In DNA, the CDR3 is TGTGCCATCAGTGACAGGGACAGGGGGCATGGCTACACCTTC. Protein: CAISDRDRGHGYTF.

This clonotype showed up just a few times. The J gene is TRBJ2-1, the V gene TRBV7-2, with 9 bases matching TRBD2. V trimming: 2 bases; J trimming: 10 bases; junction bases outside the gene matches: 3. Germline V gene lookup returns CDR1 SGHTA and CDR2 FQGNSA. The CDR3 loop spans 13 amino acids. In DNA form, the CDR3 reads TGTGCCAGCAGCTTATATGGACTAGCGGAGCAGTTCTTC. Translated: CASSLYGLAEQFF.

This clonotype was recorded at least ten times. This sequence joins TRBV7-8 and TRBJ1-4, with D tentatively TRBD1 (5 bases). The ends were cut back, 4 bases at V and 4 bases at J, with 13 bases in the middle. CDR3 length: 15 residues. CDR1 and CDR2 from the germline V gene are SGHVS and FQNEAQ. The DNA for the CDR3 is TGTGCCAGCAGCTCGATGATGAGGGGTAATGAAAAACTGTTTTTT. Its translation: CASSSMMRGNEKLFF.

This clonotype was seen a few times. The rearrangement uses TRBV20-1 and TRBJ1-2, with D uncertain. Germline V gives CDR1 DFQATT, CDR2 SNEGSKA (reference sequence). V dropped 0 bases and J dropped 2 bases, with 7 bases sitting between them. This CDR3 is 13 amino acids long. CDR3 sequence (DNA): TGCAGTGCTAGAGATGCGGGGAACTATGGCTACACCTTC. This codes for CSARDAGNYGYTF.

About this clonotype itself: Relative to the germline gene, one junction end is altered; a read error may explain this. The chain uses TRBV12-3 or TRBV12-4 and TRBJ1-4, with a tentative D call TRBD1 (5 bases). The CDR3 has 15 amino acids. This CDR3 is CASSLGGAANEKLFF. CDR3 sequence (DNA): TGTGCCAGCAGCTTAGGCGGGGCAGCTAATGAAAAACTGTTTTTT.

This clonotype was seen a few times. J is TRBJ1-5 and V is TRBV2; D gene unclear. The CDR3 runs to 12 residues. Trimming shortened V by 5 bases and J by 5 bases, and 7 bases separated the two germline ends. The germline V gene has CDR1 SNHLY and CDR2 FYNNEI. The CDR3 loop is CASSRNDQPQHF. DNA for the CDR3: TGTGCCAGCAGTCGAAACGATCAGCCCCAGCATTTT.

J is TRBJ2-7 and V is TRBV7-2; D remains unclear. Trimming stripped 5 bases from V and 6 bases from J, with 17 bases between. In germline, CDR1 is SGHTA, CDR2 FQGNSA. This CDR3 is 14 amino acids long. The CDR3 loop reads CASSPDVGFGEQYF. DNA of the CDR3: TGTGCCAGCAGCCCCGACGTTGGGTTTGGCGAGCAGTACTTC.

The CDR3 nucleotides read TGCGCCAGCAGCCCCAAACCAGGGACTAACTATGGCTACACCTTC. Protein sequence: CASSPKPGTNYGYTF. This chain uses TRBV4-1 with TRBJ1-2, with D maybe TRBD1 (5 bases). Germline V gene data show CDR1 as MGHRA and CDR2 as YSYEKL. Trimming stripped 4 bases from V and 0 bases from J, with 12 bases between. CDR3 length: 15 residues.

The chain uses TRBV12-3 or TRBV12-4 and TRBJ1-2; D uncertain. Trimming removed 8 bases from V and 7 bases from J, with 14 bases in between. CDR3 length: 12 amino acids. CDR3 sequence reads: CASSVGALGYTF. As DNA, the CDR3 is TGTGCCAGCTCGGTCGGCGCACTTGGCTACACCTTC.

Only one count was recorded for this clonotype. The chain is built from TRBV11-3 and TRBJ2-2; no definite D call. The CDR3 is 11 amino acids. The germline CDR1 and CDR2 sequences are SGHNT and YENEEA. V was shortened by 7 bases and J by 7 bases, with 7 bases between the two germline ends. CDR3 protein: CASTTFGELFF. In DNA, the CDR3 is TGTGCCAGCACCACATTCGGGGAGCTGTTTTTT.

The V call is TRBV13, the J call TRBJ2-1; 10 bases are a match to TRBD1. CDR3 length: 17 amino acids. Per the germline V gene, CDR1 is PRHDT and CDR2 is FYEKMQ (reference sequence). V was pared by 5 bases and J by 8 bases, with 15 bases of the junction left unmatched. CDR3 nucleotide sequence: TGTGCCAGCAGCCTCCCACCGGGACAGGGGATAATCTATGAGCAGTTCTTC. Amino acids: CASSLPPGQGIIYEQFF.

This clonotype was seen more than once but under ten times. This chain joins TRBV6-2 or TRBV6-3 and TRBJ2-4; D ambiguous. There are 12 residues in the CDR3. V was cut by 6 bases and J by 7 bases, with 10 bases left in between. CDR1 MNHEY and CDR2 SVGEGT come from the germline V gene. The CDR3 bases are TGTGCCAGCAGCCAGACTCAGAACATTCAGTACTTC. As protein: CASSQTQNIQYF.

This clonotype was counted a few times. The chain employs TRBV20-1 and TRBJ1-6; no firm D call. Per germline, CDR1 DFQATT and CDR2 SNEGSKA (reference sequence). The CDR3 has 14 residues. Trimming took off 2 bases at V and 6 bases at J, with 11 bases between the two ends. The CDR3 spells CSARKDWGNSPLHF. CDR3 DNA sequence: TGCAGTGCTAGAAAGGATTGGGGTAATTCACCCCTCCACTTT.

Concerning this clonotype: One junction end disagrees with the germline gene, perhaps due to a read error. The chain links TRBV4-3 to TRBJ1-2; tentative D call: TRBD1 (5 bases). Germline-derived CDR1 and CDR2 are LGHNA and YSLEER. CDR3 length: 14 residues. The CDR3 here is CAGSQDSRNRGYTF. In DNA form, the CDR3 reads TGCGCCGGCAGCCAAGATTCGCGTAACAGGGGCTACACCTTC.

This clonotype was observed a few times. The chain uses TRBV29-1 and TRBJ1-2; 10 bases fit TRBD1. V gave up 7 bases and J gave up 8 bases; unmatched junction bases: 7. CDR3 length equals 12 residues. In germline, CDR1 is SQVTM, CDR2 ANQGSEA. Written as DNA, the CDR3 is TGCAGCGGTCGACAGGGGGCAGGGGGCTACACCTTC. Its translation: CSGRQGAGGYTF.

This CDR3 reads CASSLPGGSQNIQYF. CDR3 bases: TGTGCCAGCAGCCTCCCTGGAGGGTCCCAAAACATTCAGTACTTC. The rearrangement joins TRBV14 to TRBJ2-4, with D tentatively TRBD2 (6 bases). The CDR3 length is 15 residues. The germline V gene has CDR1 SGHDN and CDR2 FVKESK. Trimming shortened V by 4 bases and J by 5 bases, and 15 bases separated the two germline ends. Drawing the rest from reference TRBV14 and TRBJ2-4, the complete variable domain is EAGVTQFPSHSVIEKGQTVTLRCDPISGHDNLYWYRRVMGKEIKFLLHFVKESKQDESGMPNNRFLAERTGGTYSTLKVQPAELEDSGVYFCASSLPGGSQNIQYFGAGTRLSVL.

The chain is built from TRBV7-8 and TRBJ2-2; no firm D call. From germline, CDR1 is SGHVS and CDR2 FQNEAQ. V dropped 2 bases and J dropped 7 bases, with 11 bases sitting between them. There are 14 residues in the CDR3. The CDR3, as DNA: TGTGCCAGCAGCTTAATGGGGTTCCTCGGGGAGCTGTTTTTT. Its translation: CASSLMGFLGELFF.

This clonotype was seen once. The chain uses TRBV7-2 and TRBJ1-3, with a tentative D call TRBD1 (5 bases). The CDR3 is 16 residues long. Trimming shortened V by 3 bases and J by 3 bases, and 15 bases separated the two germline ends. Germline values: CDR1 SGHTA, CDR2 FQGNSA. The CDR3 loop reads CASSFSGRGNGNTIYF. CDR3 coding DNA: TGTGCCAGCAGCTTTAGCGGGAGGGGAAATGGAAACACCATATATTTT.

The rearrangement joins TRBV5-6 to TRBJ1-4, with D maybe TRBD1 (5 bases). The CDR3 is 9 residues long. Germline V gene sequence: CDR1 SGHDT, CDR2 YYEEEE. Trimming cost V 10 bases and J 8 bases, with 6 bases left between them. The CDR3 DNA follows: TGTGCCCGGGGGGAAAAACTGTTTTTT. Protein product: CARGEKLFF.

The rearrangement links TRBV7-2 to TRBJ2-3, with D perhaps matching TRBD2 (5 bases). The CDR3 length is 15 residues. Germline values: CDR1 SGHTA, CDR2 FQGNSA. The germline V and J ends were trimmed by 5 bases and 3 bases, with 15 bases remaining between them. CDR3: CASSPIGGLTDTQYF. CDR3 bases: TGTGCCAGCAGCCCAATCGGCGGGTTGACAGATACGCAGTATTTT.

This clonotype has only a few counts. The chain joins TRBV29-1 to TRBJ1-1, with D uncertain. The V gene lost 4 bases and the J gene lost 7 bases, with 13 bases spanning the gap. The CDR3 covers 12 residues. CDR1 SQVTM and CDR2 ANQGSEA come from the germline V gene. The CDR3 DNA is TGCAGCGTTGGAGTTGATGCGCTTGAAGCTTTCTTT. As protein: CSVGVDALEAFF.

This chain connects TRBV7-9 to TRBJ2-1, with D unresolved. This CDR3 has 13 residues. Deletions cut 8 bases from V and 6 bases from J, with 14 bases between. The germline V gene encodes CDR1 SEHNR and CDR2 FQNEAQ (reference sequence). CDR3 in amino acids: CASARALANEQFF. In DNA form, the CDR3 reads TGTGCCAGCGCACGGGCCCTTGCCAATGAGCAGTTCTTC.